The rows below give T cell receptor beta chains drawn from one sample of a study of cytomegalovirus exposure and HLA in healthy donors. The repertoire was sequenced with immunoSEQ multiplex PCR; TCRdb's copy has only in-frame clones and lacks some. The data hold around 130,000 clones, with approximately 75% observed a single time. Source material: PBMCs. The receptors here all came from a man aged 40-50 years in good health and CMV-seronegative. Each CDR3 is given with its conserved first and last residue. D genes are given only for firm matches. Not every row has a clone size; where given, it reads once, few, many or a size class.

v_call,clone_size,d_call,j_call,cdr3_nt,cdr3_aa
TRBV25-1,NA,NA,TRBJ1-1,TGTGCCAGCAGTGAGTTCGGAGGCCTGAACACTGAAGCTTTCTTT,CASSEFGGLNTEAFF
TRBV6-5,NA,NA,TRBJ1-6,TGTGCCAGCACCTTACAGGGCTCCTATAATTCACCCCTCCACTTT,CASTLQGSYNSPLHF
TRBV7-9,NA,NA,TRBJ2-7,TGTGCCAGCAGCCCCGAGCCCGGGACAAGATCCTACGAGCAGTACTTC,CASSPEPGTRSYEQYF
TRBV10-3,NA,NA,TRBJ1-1,TGTGCCATCAGACCCCAGGCCAACACTGAAGCTTTCTTT,CAIRPQANTEAFF
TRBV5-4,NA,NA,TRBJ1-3,TGTGCCAGCAGCTCCAGGGGTTCTGGAAACACCATATATTTT,CASSSRGSGNTIYF
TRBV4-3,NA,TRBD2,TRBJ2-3,TGCGCCAGCAGCCACCTGCGGGGGGGCGGAAGCACAGATACGCAGTATTTT,CASSHLRGGGSTDTQYF
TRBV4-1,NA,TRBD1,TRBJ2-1,TGCGCCAGCAGCCTTGCCCCGGGACAGGACTACAATGAGCAGTTCTTC,CASSLAPGQDYNEQFF
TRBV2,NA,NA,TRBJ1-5,TGTGCCAGCAGCCCCGGGGAAGATCAGCCCCAGCATTTT,CASSPGEDQPQHF
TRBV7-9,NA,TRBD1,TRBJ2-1,TGTGCCAGCAGGGAAGGACAGGGGTCTCACAATGAGCAGTTCTTC,CASREGQGSHNEQFF
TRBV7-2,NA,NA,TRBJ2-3,TGTGCCAGCAGCCCTGGGACACGCCAACATACGCAGTATTTT,CASSPGTRQHTQYF
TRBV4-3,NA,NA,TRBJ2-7,TGCGCCAGCAGCCAAGAATTCCAGGGCCCACTCGAGCAGTACTTC,CASSQEFQGPLEQYF
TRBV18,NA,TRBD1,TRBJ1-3,TGTGCCAGCTCGAGGACAGGGGGCCTAGGAAACACCATATATTTT,CASSRTGGLGNTIYF
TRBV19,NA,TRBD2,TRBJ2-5,TGTGCCAGTAGTATAAGGGCGAGGACTAGCGGCCCGGAGACCCAGTACTTC,CASSIRARTSGPETQYF
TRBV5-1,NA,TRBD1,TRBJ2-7,TGCGCCAGCAGCCTTACCTGGGACAGGGGGTACGAGCAGTACTTC,CASSLTWDRGYEQYF
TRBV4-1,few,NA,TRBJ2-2,TGCGCCAGCAGCATCATAGCGGCAAGGAACACCGGGGAGCTGTTTTTT,CASSIIAARNTGELFF
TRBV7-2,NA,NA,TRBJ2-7,TGTGCCAGCAGCTTAGCGCAGGCAGGGTCGGGTGGGGAGCAGTACTTC,CASSLAQAGSGGEQYF
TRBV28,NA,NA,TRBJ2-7,TGTGCCAGCAGTCCCTATGGGGCCCCGAACTACGAGCAGTACTTC,CASSPYGAPNYEQYF
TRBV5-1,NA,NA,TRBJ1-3,TGCGCCAGCAGCTTGTCCGGGGGCTCTGGAAACACCATATATTTT,CASSLSGGSGNTIYF
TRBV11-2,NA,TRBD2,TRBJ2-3,TGTGCCAGCAGCTTCGGACTAGCGGGAGACACAGATACGCAGTATTTT,CASSFGLAGDTDTQYF
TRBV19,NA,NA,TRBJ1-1,TGTGCCAGTAGTATGAACAGGATTATGGCTTTCTTT,CASSMNRIMAFF
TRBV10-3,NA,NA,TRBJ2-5,TGTGCCATCAGCTACTCTAGCTCGCAGACCCAGTACTTC,CAISYSSSQTQYF
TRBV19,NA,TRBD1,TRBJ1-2,TGTGCCAGTAGTACCCGCCCCGGACAGGGAGCTGTCTATGGCTACACCTTC,CASSTRPGQGAVYGYTF
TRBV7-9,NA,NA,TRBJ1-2,TGTGCCAGCAGCTTATTAGTTCCAGGCTACACCTTC,CASSLLVPGYTF
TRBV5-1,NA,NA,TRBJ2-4,TGCGCCAGCAGCACCCTGGACAACGGGTACAGTCAGTACTTC,CASSTLDNGYSQYF
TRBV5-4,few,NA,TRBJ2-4,TGTGCCAGCAGTAAAAAGGGGGTGGAAAACAGTCAGTACTTC,CASSKKGVENSQYF
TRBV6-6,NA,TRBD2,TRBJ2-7,TGTGCCAGCAGGGAACTACTAGCGTCAAGCTCCTACGAGCAGTACTTC,CASRELLASSSYEQYF
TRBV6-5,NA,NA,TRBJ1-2,TGTGCCAGCAGTTTCAACGGTGGCTACACCTTC,CASSFNGGYTF
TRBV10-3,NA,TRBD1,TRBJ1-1,TGTGCCATCAGTGACGGGACAGGGAAGCCTGAAGCTTTCTTT,CAISDGTGKPEAFF
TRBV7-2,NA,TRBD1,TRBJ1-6,TGTGCCAGCAGCCCGCGGGACAGGGGAAATAATTCACCCCTCCACTTT,CASSPRDRGNNSPLHF
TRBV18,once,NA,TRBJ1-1,TGTGCCAGCTCCCCCGACTTGGGTGAAGCTTTCTTT,CASSPDLGEAFF
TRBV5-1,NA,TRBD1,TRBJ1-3,TGCGCCAGCAGCGAGACCCGGACAGGGCCGCCTGGAAACACCATATATTTT,CASSETRTGPPGNTIYF
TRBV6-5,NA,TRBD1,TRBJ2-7,TGTGCCAGCAGTCGGGACAGGGCAGGTCGGAACGAGCAGTACTTC,CASSRDRAGRNEQYF
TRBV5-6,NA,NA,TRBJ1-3,TGTGCCAGCAGCACCCGGCCAGGGGTACCAAACACCATATATTTT,CASSTRPGVPNTIYF
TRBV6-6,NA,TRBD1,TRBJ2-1,TGTGCCAGCAGTTACAGCAGGGGGAAGTTCTTC,CASSYSRGKFF
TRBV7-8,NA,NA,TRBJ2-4,TGTGCCAGCAGCCCAAAAGCGGGCCTAGCCAAAAACATTCAGTACTTC,CASSPKAGLAKNIQYF
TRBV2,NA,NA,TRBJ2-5,TGTGCCAGCAGTGAAGTCGGGACACGAGAAGAGACCCAGTACTTC,CASSEVGTREETQYF
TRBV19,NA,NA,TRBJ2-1,TGTGCCAGTAGTCAGAGGGGGTCCTACAATGAGCAGTTCTTC,CASSQRGSYNEQFF
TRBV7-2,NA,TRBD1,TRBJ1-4,TGTGCCAGCAGCTCCCGGGACAGGGCACGGTCTAATGAAAAACTGTTTTTT,CASSSRDRARSNEKLFF
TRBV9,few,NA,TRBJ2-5,TGTGCCAGCAGCGTCGGCGGGACCGGGACCCAGTACTTC,CASSVGGTGTQYF
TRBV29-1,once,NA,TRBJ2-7,TGCAGCGTTTCGGGTCCCCTCTCCTACGAGCAGTACTTC,CSVSGPLSYEQYF
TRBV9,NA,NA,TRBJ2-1,TGTGCCAGCAGCGTAGTGGCAGGGGGAGGCAATGAGCAGTTCTTC,CASSVVAGGGNEQFF
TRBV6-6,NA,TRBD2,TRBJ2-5,TGTGCCGGCGGGACTAGCGGGGGCGGGGAGACCCAGTACTTC,CAGGTSGGGETQYF
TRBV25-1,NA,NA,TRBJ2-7,TGTGCCAGCAGTCCGGGGGCCTACGAGCAGTACTTC,CASSPGAYEQYF
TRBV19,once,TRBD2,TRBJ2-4,TGTGCCAGTAGCGCTAGCGGGGGGAGAACCACCAAAAACATTCAGTACTTC,CASSASGGRTTKNIQYF
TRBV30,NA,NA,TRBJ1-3,TGTGCCTGGGTAAGGGGAAACTCTGGAAACACCATATATTTT,CAWVRGNSGNTIYF
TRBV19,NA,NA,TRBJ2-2,TGTGCCAGTAGTAAAACAACCGGGGAGCTGTTTTTT,CASSKTTGELFF